The 20 T cell receptor beta chains in this list originate from one sample, sequenced in a study of blood T cell dynamics during melanoma immunotherapy. Time point denoted: week 3, after first cycle of checkpoint inhibitor. Generated by immunoSEQ multiplex PCR, the TCRdb table keeps only in-frame clones and is missing some. The sample has approximately 10,000 clones; 85% are singletons. The sequencing here drew on blood, taken from a patient treated with checkpoint blockade. Every receptor here comes from a human donor with melanoma.

Only a few counts were recorded for this clone. The chain uses TRBV30 and TRBJ2-7; 15 bases fit TRBD2. With 8 bases clipped from V and 0 bases from J, the junction kept 8 bases outside the gene matches. The V gene's germline CDR1 is GTSNPN and CDR2 SVGIG (reference sequence). The CDR3 spans 16 residues. CDR3 nucleotide sequence: TGTGCCCGGGGACTAGCGGGGGGCCACAACTCCTACGAGCAGTACTTC. This gives the protein CARGLAGGHNSYEQYF.

J is TRBJ1-6 and V is TRBV2; no firm D call. Between the trimmed V and J ends, which lost 7 bases and 7 bases, there was a span of 11 bases. CDR1 and CDR2 (germline): SNHLY, FYNNEI. The CDR3 has 13 residues. DNA of the CDR3: TGTGCCAGCAACTTTTCGCCGAATTCACCCCTCCACTTT. It is translated as CASNFSPNSPLHF.

The gene calls are TRBV4-3 and TRBJ1-2, with no clear D. Trimming removed 1 base from V and 8 bases from J, with 5 bases in between. CDR1 is LGHNA, CDR2 YSLEER, per germline. This CDR3 has 11 amino acids. The CDR3 loop reads CASSQGLGYTF. The CDR3 bases are TGCGCCAGCAGCCAAGGCCTAGGCTACACCTTC.

J is TRBJ2-3 and V is TRBV19, with 7 bases fitting TRBD2. The V gene's germline CDR1 is LNHDA and CDR2 SQIVND (reference sequence). CDR3 length: 15 residues. With V trimmed by 3 bases and J by 2 bases, 5 bases remained unmatched. The CDR3 bases are TGTGCCAGTAGTATCGGGGGGACCAACACAGATACGCAGTATTTT. Its protein is CASSIGGTNTDTQYF.

This clone appeared once. The gene calls are TRBV4-1 and TRBJ2-3; 12 bases match TRBD2. The CDR3 totals 17 residues. From germline, CDR1 is MGHRA and CDR2 YSYEKL. The J segment lost 2 bases and the V segment lost 1 base, leaving 4 bases of the junction unmatched. CDR3 in DNA: TGCGCCAGCAGCCAAGTGAGACTAGCGGGGGACACAGATACGCAGTATTTT. Encoded protein: CASSQVRLAGDTDTQYF.

V usage is TRBV18 and J usage is TRBJ1-1; D gene uncertain. The CDR3 is 12 amino acids. Germline CDR1 and CDR2: KGHSH and LQKENI. Trimming removed 3 bases from V and 7 bases from J, with 9 bases in between. CDR3 nucleotide sequence: TGTGCCAGCTCACCGTTAGGAGGTGAAGCTTTCTTT. Residues: CASSPLGGEAFF.

The genes are TRBV29-1 and TRBJ1-2; D may be TRBD1 (5 bases). The CDR3 spans 15 residues. V shed 7 bases and J shed 0 bases, with 18 bases lying between them. The germline V gene has CDR1 SQVTM and CDR2 ANQGSEA. The CDR3 loop reads CSADTTRETNYGYTF. The CDR3 bases are TGCAGCGCGGACACGACGAGAGAGACTAACTATGGCTACACCTTC.

The chain employs TRBV6-5 and TRBJ2-3; perhaps D is TRBD1 or TRBD2 (5 bases each). There are 13 residues in the CDR3. Trimming pared 1 base from V and 4 bases from J, leaving 6 bases between. Germline assignment: CDR1 MNHEY and CDR2 SVGAGI. The CDR3 loop reads CASSYLGADTQYF. As DNA, the CDR3 is TGTGCCAGCAGTTACTTGGGGGCAGATACGCAGTATTTT.

The rearrangement uses TRBV2 and TRBJ1-4; 11 bases fit TRBD1. V was clipped by 6 bases and J by 7 bases; unmatched bases: 7. CDR1 and CDR2 from the germline V gene are SNHLY and FYNNEI. The CDR3 has 15 amino acids. This CDR3 reads CASSGRDRGSEKLFF. The CDR3 DNA is TGTGCCAGCAGCGGTAGGGACAGGGGGTCTGAAAAACTGTTTTTT.

The V and J genes are TRBV4-3 and TRBJ2-2; the D gene is possibly TRBD2 (6 bases). The CDR3 is 16 residues long. V lost 1 base, J lost 3 bases, and 12 bases lay in between. The germline CDR1 and CDR2 sequences are LGHNA and YSLEER. The CDR3, as DNA: TGCGCCAGCAGCCAAGGGGCGGGGCCCCACACCGGGGAGCTGTTTTTT. Its protein product is CASSQGAGPHTGELFF.

The chain links TRBV5-1 to TRBJ2-3, with D perhaps matching TRBD2 (5 bases). CDR3 length equals 14 residues. The germline CDR1 and CDR2 sequences are SGHRS and YFSETQ. Trimming took off 5 bases at V and 0 bases at J, with 10 bases between the two ends. The CDR3 DNA reads TGCGCCAGCAGGGACTGGCAAAGCACAGATACGCAGTATTTT. Residues: CASRDWQSTDTQYF.

This clone was seen once. The V and J genes are TRBV5-6 and TRBJ2-2; either TRBD1 or TRBD2 may supply D (5 bases each). The V gene lost 4 bases and the J gene lost 6 bases, with 19 bases spanning the gap. The V gene's germline CDR1 is SGHDT and CDR2 YYEEEE. There are 16 residues in the CDR3. CDR3 nucleotide sequence: TGTGCCAGCAGCCCTCAGGGCGGACTTTGGGCCGGGGAGCTGTTTTTT. The encoded protein is CASSPQGGLWAGELFF.

The CDR3 sequence is CASSGLTGVNGYTF. The CDR3 DNA reads TGTGCCAGCAGCGGACTAACAGGGGTTAATGGCTACACCTTC. The rearrangement uses TRBV5-4 and TRBJ1-2, with 7 bases aligning to TRBD1. The length of the CDR3 is 14 residues. Losses at the gene ends were 4 bases for V and 6 bases for J; bases not matched to a gene: 9. Germline values: CDR1 SGHNT, CDR2 YYREEE (reference sequence).

This sequence joins TRBV11-2 and TRBJ1-1; no clear D. This CDR3 region has 11 residues. Germline assignment: CDR1 SGHAT and CDR2 FQNNGV. The V end lost 5 bases, the J end lost 11 bases, and 12 bases lay between the germline ends. The CDR3 sequence is CASSLGWLAFF. For the CDR3, the DNA is TGTGCCAGCAGCCTAGGGTGGTTGGCTTTCTTT.

CDR3 sequence: CSVDPLAAFQGTQYF. CDR3 sequence (DNA): TGCAGCGTTGATCCGCTAGCAGCCTTTCAGGGTACGCAGTATTTT. The rearrangement joins TRBV29-1 to TRBJ2-3, with D perhaps TRBD1 or TRBD2 (5 bases each). Germline CDR1 SQVTM, CDR2 ANQGSEA. V lost 3 bases to trimming and J lost 8 bases, with 21 bases between them. CDR3 length equals 15 residues.

The chain is built from TRBV6-5 and TRBJ2-7, with 12 bases identical to TRBD1. Germline V gene lookup returns CDR1 MNHEY and CDR2 SVGAGI. V shed 7 bases and J 7 bases; nucleotides not matched to a gene: 5. This CDR3 region has 13 residues. CDR3 loop: CASTGQGAEEQYF. The CDR3 DNA is TGTGCCAGCACGGGACAGGGGGCAGAGGAGCAGTACTTC.

The V gene is TRBV5-1, the J gene TRBJ1-2, with 9 bases identical to TRBD1. Germline loops: CDR1 SGHRS, CDR2 YFSETQ. V was pared by 6 bases and J by 3 bases, with 9 bases of the junction left unmatched. The CDR3 totals 15 residues. CDR3 sequence: CASKTTGGNDYGYTF. The DNA for the CDR3 is TGCGCCAGCAAGACCACAGGGGGCAACGACTATGGCTACACCTTC.

The rearrangement links TRBV7-2 to TRBJ1-2, with no clear D. Deletions cut 5 bases from V and 5 bases from J, with 18 bases between. CDR3 length equals 15 residues. From germline, CDR1 is SGHTA and CDR2 FQGNSA. The chain's CDR3 is CASSPGLERTYGYTF. The DNA of the CDR3 is TGTGCCAGCAGCCCCGGGCTCGAGCGAACGTATGGCTACACCTTC.

The chain has TRBV7-8 and TRBJ2-2; the D gene is possibly TRBD2 (6 bases). The germline gives CDR1 SGHVS, CDR2 FQNEAQ. Between the trimmed V and J ends, which lost 3 bases and 4 bases, there was a span of 15 bases. The CDR3 totals 16 residues. CDR3 in amino acids: CASSFRSAGPTGELFF. In DNA, the CDR3 is TGTGCCAGCAGCTTTCGGTCCGCGGGGCCCACCGGGGAGCTGTTTTTT.

This clone was observed once. This chain connects TRBV6-1 to TRBJ2-7; TRBD1 aligns across 7 bases. The germline CDR1 and CDR2 sequences are MNHNS and SASEGT. The V and J ends lost 8 bases and 2 bases, in that order; junction bases with no gene match: 3. The CDR3 contains 12 residues. CDR3 sequence reads: CASRQGTYEQYF. DNA of the CDR3: TGTGCCAGCCGACAGGGCACCTACGAGCAGTACTTC.